This entry lists 9 T cell receptor beta chains sequenced from one sample in a study of CD8 T cells in ankylosing spondylitis. TCRdb used MiXCR to reprocess the 5' RACE reads, holding one entry per CDR3 protein. The profile shows approximately 250,000 distinct CDR3 sequences, roughly 10% of them singletons. The source material was blood, either unsorted or a sorted T cell fraction (not recorded which). Source of these receptors: a male donor with ankylosing spondylitis or in good health (not recorded which).

This clonotype has at least ten counts. The CDR3 sequence is CSARGQGDYYEQYF. In DNA form, the CDR3 reads TGCAGTGCTAGAGGGCAGGGGGACTACTACGAGCAGTACTTC. V and J are TRBV20-1 and TRBJ2-7; either TRBD1 or TRBD2 may fit D (7 bases each). The CDR3 consists of 14 residues. V shed 1 base and J shed 3 bases, with 13 bases lying between them. Germline V CDR1 and CDR2: DFQATT, SNEGSKA (reference sequence).

This clonotype has ten or more counts. This rearrangement joins TRBV29-1 to TRBJ2-7; D unclear. Trimming cost V 6 bases and J 3 bases, with 9 bases left between them. Germline-derived CDR1 and CDR2 are SQVTM and ANQGSEA. The CDR3 is 11 residues long. CDR3 residues: CSVALDYEQYF. The DNA of the CDR3 is TGCAGCGTCGCCCTAGACTACGAGCAGTACTTC.

This clonotype was seen at least ten times. J is TRBJ2-1 and V is TRBV20-1, with TRBD2 matching 10 bases. This CDR3 spans 19 amino acids. The V gene's germline CDR1 is DFQATT and CDR2 SNEGSKA (reference sequence). J lost 6 bases, V lost 3 bases, and 20 bases had no gene match. CDR3 sequence: CSASTTGAGGPIKGNEQFF. DNA of the CDR3: TGCAGTGCTAGTACCACAGGAGCGGGGGGGCCAATTAAGGGCAATGAGCAGTTCTTC.

This clonotype was detected ten times or more. The chain employs TRBV5-1 and TRBJ2-5, with a weak D call TRBD1 (5 bases). CDR1 SGHRS and CDR2 YFSETQ come from the germline V gene. CDR3 length: 16 residues. V lost 2 bases and J lost 2, with 16 bases in between. Written as DNA, the CDR3 is TGCGCCAGCAGCTTTGGGGCGGCTTTCGGTCAAGAGACCCAGTACTTC. This gives the protein CASSFGAAFGQETQYF.

This clonotype came up a few times. The chain employs TRBV11-1 and TRBJ1-2; D unclear. Trimming took 4 bases from V and 6 from J, leaving 15 bases between them. This CDR3 spans 14 amino acids. Germline V gene lookup returns CDR1 SGHAT and CDR2 FQDESV (reference sequence). CDR3 in amino acids: CASSSLPSRNGYTF. The CDR3 DNA sequence: TGTGCCAGCAGCTCACTTCCTTCCCGCAATGGCTACACCTTC.

This chain joins TRBV29-1 and TRBJ2-1; D is tentatively TRBD1 or TRBD2 (10 bases each). Trimming pared 7 bases from V and 8 bases from J, leaving 30 bases between. Germline CDR1 SQVTM, CDR2 ANQGSEA. The CDR3 totals 17 residues. CDR3 sequence: CSAWTGGTLAGDHEQFF. Written as DNA, the CDR3 is TGCAGCGCCTGGACAGGGGGAACGCTAGCGGGAGACCATGAGCAGTTCTTC.

In this sample, this clonotype turned up a few times. This chain connects TRBV7-9 to TRBJ2-3; unclear D gene. Germline V CDR1 and CDR2: SEHNR, FQNEAQ (reference sequence). The V gene lost 6 bases and the J gene lost 0 bases, with 13 bases spanning the gap. The CDR3 totals 15 residues. CDR3 region: CASSLPGASTDTQYF. The CDR3 coding sequence is TGTGCCAGCAGTCTTCCAGGAGCTAGCACAGATACGCAGTATTTT. Complete variable domain (other parts from reference TRBV7-9 and TRBJ2-3): DTGVSQNPRHKITKRGQNVTFRCDPISEHNRLYWYRQTLGQGPEFLTYFQNEAQLEKSRLLSDRFSAERPKGSFSTLEIQRTEQGDSAMYLCASSLPGASTDTQYFGPGTRLTVL.

This clonotype was seen ten or more times. This sequence joins TRBV27 and TRBJ2-7; 7 nucleotides match TRBD2. Germline CDR1 reads MNHEY; CDR2 reads SMNVEV (reference sequence). Germline trimming cut 2 bases from V and 7 bases from J; bases unmatched to any gene: 11. CDR3 length: 15 amino acids. The CDR3 here is CASSLVGVPGGEQYF. In nucleotides, the CDR3 is TGTGCCAGCAGTTTAGTGGGAGTCCCCGGGGGGGAGCAGTACTTC.

This clonotype occurred many times. V gene TRBV12-3 or TRBV12-4 combines with J gene TRBJ2-2; 8 bases map to TRBD2. There are 16 residues in the CDR3. With V trimmed by 4 bases and J by 1 base, 5 bases remained unmatched. The CDR3 spells CASSSRSGKNTGELFF. CDR3 DNA sequence: TGTGCCAGCAGTTCCCGTAGCGGGAAGAACACCGGGGAGCTGTTTTTT.